This is a list of T cell receptor beta chains from one sample in a study of blood T cell repertoires in COVID-19. Some clones are missing from TCRdb's copy, which holds only in-frame ones; the method was immunoSEQ multiplex PCR. The profile shows about 240,000 clones, around 90% of them singletons. The sequencing sample was made of peripheral blood. The receptors here all came from a woman between 25 and 40 years old with acute or convalescent COVID-19. CDR3s include the opening cysteine and the closing phenylalanine or tryptophan. The order of the fields is V gene, clone size, J gene, D gene, CDR3 protein, CDR3 DNA. The D gene is left open where the match is weak. Expanded clones are given a class, and other clones once, few, many or no size at all.

TRBV5-4	NA	TRBJ1-1	TRBD1	CASSRDRGHTEAFF	TGTGCCAGCAGCCGGGACAGGGGGCACACTGAAGCTTTCTTT
TRBV7-8	once	TRBJ2-7	TRBD2	CASSLARLAGGPLTYEQYF	TGTGCCAGCAGCTTAGCGCGATTAGCGGGAGGGCCCCTAACTTACGAGCAGTACTTC
TRBV21-1	NA	TRBJ2-3	NA	CASSVGGRTDTQYF	TGTGCCAGCAGTGTGGGGGGACGCACAGATACGCAGTATTTT
TRBV29-1	NA	TRBJ2-2	NA	CSVEAPIQGGTGELFF	TGCAGCGTTGAAGCCCCGATACAGGGGGGGACCGGGGAGCTGTTTTTT
TRBV10-1	NA	TRBJ2-3	TRBD2	CASSESLAGTGADTQYF	TGCGCCAGCAGTGAGTCACTAGCGGGAACCGGGGCAGATACGCAGTATTTT
TRBV5-4	NA	TRBJ2-5	NA	CASSLEANQETQYF	TGTGCCAGCAGCTTGGAAGCGAACCAAGAGACCCAGTACTTC
TRBV15	NA	TRBJ2-5	TRBD1	CATSRPQGADGETQYF	TGTGCCACCAGCAGACCACAGGGGGCAGACGGGGAGACCCAGTACTTC
TRBV2	NA	TRBJ2-2	NA	CASKGPAGYTGELFF	TGTGCCAGCAAAGGACCAGCAGGGTACACCGGGGAGCTGTTTTTT
TRBV27	NA	TRBJ1-1	TRBD1	CASSLYGTGFEAFF	TGTGCCAGCAGTTTATACGGGACAGGGTTTGAAGCTTTCTTT
TRBV5-6	once	TRBJ1-3	NA	CASSHDRIGNTIYF	TGTGCCAGCAGCCATGACAGGATAGGAAACACCATATATTTT
TRBV20-1	once	TRBJ2-7	NA	CSATNPYEQYF	TGCAGTGCGACTAACCCCTACGAGCAGTACTTC
TRBV25-1	NA	TRBJ2-3	TRBD1	CASSVETGYADTQYF	TGTGCCAGCAGTGTTGAGACAGGGTACGCAGATACGCAGTATTTT
TRBV7-9	NA	TRBJ2-3	TRBD2	CASSRLAGGFTQYF	TGTGCCAGCAGCCGACTAGCGGGAGGTTTTACGCAGTATTTT